Following are 28 T cell receptor beta chains from one sample sequenced in a study of immune evolution from preneoplasia to lung adenocarcinoma. Method: immunoSEQ multiplex PCR; TCRdb's copy keeps in-frame clones and lacks some. The table lists approximately 10,000 clones, 70% to 90% of them singletons. Specimen: FFPE invasive lung adenocarcinoma tissue. These receptors all come from a person aged 70 to 85 with invasive lung adenocarcinoma. Some clones in this sample may be carry-over from other donors' samples.

CDR3 DNA: TGTGCCAGCAAAGAGGACAGGGGGCCTTACAATGAGCAGTTCTTC. Its translation: CASKEDRGPYNEQFF. The chain has TRBV6-5 and TRBJ2-1; 11 bases fit TRBD1. In germline, CDR1 is MNHEY, CDR2 SVGAGI. V gave up 7 bases and J gave up 4 bases; unmatched junction bases: 6. The CDR3 has 15 residues.

This clone was picked up one time. This chain joins TRBV5-4 and TRBJ2-1; TRBD2 aligns across 8 bases. The J segment lost 1 base and the V segment lost 3 bases, leaving 9 bases of the junction unmatched. CDR1 and CDR2 from the germline V gene are SGHNT and YYREEE (reference sequence). There are 17 residues in the CDR3. The CDR3 DNA follows: TGTGCCAGCAGCTCCGCGAGGACGGGAGGGTCCTACAATGAGCAGTTCTTC. Encoded protein: CASSSARTGGSYNEQFF.

The CDR3 nucleotides read TGTGCCAGCAGCGGACAGGGGGGTGAGACCCAGTACTTC. Translating gives CASSGQGGETQYF. V is TRBV6-1 and J is TRBJ2-5; 10 bases agree with TRBD1. With V trimmed by 6 bases and J by 5 bases, 3 bases remained unmatched. This CDR3 has 13 amino acids. CDR1 is MNHNS and CDR2 is SASEGT in the germline V gene.

CDR3 loop: CATEKQGTYEQYF. DNA for the CDR3: TGTGCCACCGAAAAACAGGGAACCTACGAGCAGTACTTC. The chain is built from TRBV28 and TRBJ2-7, with a possible D match to TRBD1 (6 bases). The CDR3 is made up of 13 amino acids. Trimming took off 10 bases at V and 2 bases at J, with 15 bases between the two ends. CDR1 and CDR2 from the germline V gene are MDHEN and SYDVKM.

The chain is built from TRBV5-1 and TRBJ2-2; a weak D match, TRBD1 (5 bases). The V end was cut by 5 bases, the J end by 1 base, with 9 bases between. Looked up from germline, CDR1 is SGHRS and CDR2 is YFSETQ. The CDR3 has 14 amino acids. CDR3 sequence (DNA): TGCGCCAGCAGTATCGGACAGAACACCGGGGAGCTGTTTTTT. Amino acids: CASSIGQNTGELFF.

This chain joins TRBV7-9 and TRBJ2-3, with 7 bases lining up with TRBD2. J was trimmed by 4 bases and V by 3 bases; bases with no gene match: 7. Per germline, CDR1 SEHNR and CDR2 FQNEAQ (reference sequence). The CDR3 runs 15 residues. The CDR3 here is CASSFGTNGSDTQYF. In DNA, the CDR3 is TGTGCCAGCAGCTTCGGGACTAACGGGTCAGATACGCAGTATTTT.

In regard to this clone: At one boundary the junction diverges from the germline segment, which might be a read error. CDR3 nucleotide sequence: TGTGCTAGCAGCACAGGGAAGGGCAATGAGCAGTTCTTC. Translating gives CASSTGKGNEQFF. This sequence joins TRBV7-7 and TRBJ2-1, with D possibly TRBD1 on 6 matching bases. There are 13 residues in the CDR3. Per germline, CDR1 SSHAT and CDR2 FNYEAQ (reference sequence).

This clone was picked up one time. In DNA form, the CDR3 reads TGTGCCTGGGGGCCCCCCAGCAGAAGCAATCAGCCCCAGCATTTT. The encoded protein is CAWGPPSRSNQPQHF. The chain carries TRBV30 and TRBJ1-5; D gene unclear. Deletions cut 5 bases from V and 1 base from J, with 15 bases between. This CDR3 contains 15 residues. In germline, CDR1 is GTSNPN, CDR2 SVGIG (reference sequence).

The chain recombines TRBV27 with TRBJ1-2; no reliable D call. Germline V CDR1 and CDR2: MNHEY, SMNVEV (reference sequence). Deletions cut 4 bases from V and 5 bases from J, with 14 bases between. The length of the CDR3 is 14 residues. Here the CDR3 DNA reads TGTGCCAGCAGTTCGTCGCCCCAGGTGTATGGCTACACCTTC. This gives the protein CASSSSPQVYGYTF.

The J gene is TRBJ2-7, the V gene TRBV27, with 7 bases matching TRBD2. Per germline, CDR1 MNHEY and CDR2 SMNVEV (reference sequence). The junction had 10 bases not matched to a gene; V was cut back by 3 bases and J by 2 bases. This CDR3 is built from 16 residues. The CDR3 sequence: CASSLASGHTPYEQYF. CDR3 sequence (DNA): TGTGCCAGCAGTTTGGCTAGCGGCCATACCCCCTACGAGCAGTACTTC.

This chain connects TRBV6-1 to TRBJ2-7, with D uncertain. Trimming took 1 base from V and 7 from J, leaving 5 bases between them. Germline loops: CDR1 MNHNS, CDR2 SASEGT. CDR3 length equals 11 residues. In DNA form, the CDR3 reads TGTGCCAGCAGTGAAGTGAGAGAGCAGTACTTC. Translation: CASSEVREQYF.

This clone was observed a single time. The J gene is TRBJ2-1, the V gene TRBV11-2, with D perhaps assigned TRBD1 or TRBD2 (5 bases each). The CDR3 consists of 15 residues. Trimming left V 8 bases short and J 4 bases short, with 18 bases between. CDR1 and CDR2 (germline): SGHAT, FQNNGV. The CDR3 DNA reads TGTGCCAGCTACGACCGAGGGACGCATTACAATGAGCAGTTCTTC. Its translation is CASYDRGTHYNEQFF.

The V and J genes are TRBV9 and TRBJ2-1, with D tentatively TRBD1 or TRBD2 (5 bases each). V lost 3 bases and J lost 0, with 10 bases in between. The germline CDR1 and CDR2 sequences are SGDLS and YYNGEE. The CDR3 spans 15 residues. Here the CDR3 reads CASSARDRSYNEQFF. The CDR3 region has the DNA TGTGCCAGCAGCGCCCGGGACCGCTCCTACAATGAGCAGTTCTTC.

The chain combines TRBV9 with TRBJ2-1; D perhaps matches TRBD1 (6 bases). CDR3 length equals 15 residues. In germline, CDR1 is SGDLS, CDR2 YYNGEE. Trimming stripped 0 bases from V and 1 base from J, with 8 bases between. The CDR3 loop is CASSVGQGSYNEQFF. The CDR3 DNA reads TGTGCCAGCAGCGTAGGGCAGGGGTCCTACAATGAGCAGTTCTTC.

The chain employs TRBV29-1 and TRBJ2-3, with 9 bases aligning to TRBD2. Germline CDR1 SQVTM, CDR2 ANQGSEA. The CDR3 contains 14 residues. The V segment lost 6 bases and the J segment 6 bases; nucleotides outside the gene matches: 10. CDR3 loop: CSVTIAGVYDTQYF. The CDR3 region has the DNA TGCAGCGTAACCATAGCGGGAGTCTACGATACGCAGTATTTT.

V gene TRBV28 combines with J gene TRBJ1-4; D perhaps matches TRBD1 (6 bases). The CDR3 has 14 residues. Germline CDR1 is MDHEN and CDR2 is SYDVKM. The V end lost 6 bases, the J end lost 5 bases, and 13 bases lay between the germline ends. The CDR3 coding sequence is TGTGCCAGCAGCGAAACAGGGAGAAATGAAAAACTGTTTTTT. Its translation: CASSETGRNEKLFF.

The chain employs TRBV5-1 and TRBJ1-4, with 11 positions matching TRBD1. CDR1 is SGHRS, CDR2 YFSETQ, per germline. With 5 bases clipped from V and 8 bases from J, the junction kept 5 bases outside the gene matches. This CDR3 has 14 residues. In DNA, the CDR3 is TGCGCCAGCAGATCCGGGACAGGGGGGGAAAAACTGTTTTTT. Protein: CASRSGTGGEKLFF. Full variable domain (outside the CDR3, taken from reference TRBV5-1 and TRBJ1-4): KAGVTQTPRYLIKTRGQQVTLSCSPISGHRSVSWYQQTPGQGLQFLFEYFSETQRNKGNFPGRFSGRQFSNSRSEMNVSTLELGDSALYLCASRSGTGGEKLFFGSGTQLSVL.

The chain has TRBV6-5 and TRBJ1-4; 8 bases line up with TRBD1. The CDR3 length is 15 residues. Germline CDR1 reads MNHEY; CDR2 reads SVGAGI. V shed 2 bases and J 3 bases; nucleotides not matched to a gene: 2. In DNA, the CDR3 is TGTGCCAGCAGTTACGTACAGGGGGCTAATGAAAAACTGTTTTTT. Protein product: CASSYVQGANEKLFF.

The V and J genes are TRBV11-2 and TRBJ1-2; D ambiguous. The CDR3 is 12 amino acids. Trimming stripped 2 bases from V and 4 bases from J, with 5 bases between. Germline CDR1 and CDR2: SGHAT and FQNNGV. DNA for the CDR3: TGTGCCAGCAGCTTAAATTCCTATGGCTACACCTTC. Translated: CASSLNSYGYTF.

With regard to this clone: At one boundary the junction diverges from the germline segment, which might be a read error. The rearrangement joins TRBV6-5 to TRBJ1-5, with D tentatively TRBD1 (6 bases). This CDR3 has 15 amino acids. Germline CDR1 and CDR2: MNHEY and SVGAGI. The CDR3 is CASSYSAGDDQPQHF. CDR3 sequence (DNA): TGTGCCAGCAGTTACTCGGCAGGGGATGATCAGCCTCAGCATTTT.

This rearrangement joins TRBV28 to TRBJ2-7; no clear D gene. Deletions cut 8 bases from V and 3 bases from J, with 5 bases between. CDR3 length: 10 amino acids. From germline, CDR1 is MDHEN and CDR2 SYDVKM. DNA of the CDR3: TGTGCCAGCGCGCACTACGAGCAGTACTTC. As protein: CASAHYEQYF.

The chain combines TRBV18 with TRBJ1-5; D remains ambiguous. CDR3 length: 14 amino acids. Germline V gene sequence: CDR1 KGHSH, CDR2 LQKENI. V dropped 2 bases and J dropped 1 base, with 6 bases sitting between them. The CDR3 DNA follows: TGTGCCAGCTCACCAGGGATGAGCAATCAGCCCCAGCATTTT. Its protein is CASSPGMSNQPQHF.

The chain carries TRBV11-2 and TRBJ2-5; possible D gene TRBD1, 6 bases. Gene TRBJ2-7 matches the end of the DNA better, so the J call may be wrong. CDR1 is SGHAT, CDR2 FQNNGV, per germline. CDR3 length: 15 residues. The chain's CDR3 is CASSSLGHSSYEQYF. The CDR3 DNA follows: TGTGCCAGCAGCTCGTTGGGACACAGTTCCTACGAGCAGTACTTC.

The chain recombines TRBV11-3 with TRBJ1-1, with D maybe TRBD1 (5 bases). The V end lost 3 bases, the J end lost 5 bases, and 10 bases lay between the germline ends. Germline V lookup: CDR1 SGHNT, CDR2 YENEEA. The CDR3 is made up of 13 amino acids. CDR3 residues: CASSFQGGTEAFF. The CDR3 nucleotides are TGTGCCAGCAGCTTTCAGGGTGGAACTGAAGCTTTCTTT.

The V gene is TRBV7-8, the J gene TRBJ1-5; a possible D gene is TRBD1 (5 bases). In germline, CDR1 is SGHVS, CDR2 FQNEAQ. The CDR3 contains 15 residues. Trimming shortened V by 1 base and J by 2 bases, and 9 bases separated the two germline ends. DNA of the CDR3: TGTGCCAGCAGCTTAGTGGGGGGAGGCAATCAGCCCCAGCATTTT. Its protein product is CASSLVGGGNQPQHF.

The chain links TRBV28 to TRBJ2-7, with D tentatively TRBD1 or TRBD2 (5 bases each). Germline loops: CDR1 MDHEN, CDR2 SYDVKM. This CDR3 comprises 13 residues. V was clipped by 2 bases and J by 4 bases, with 9 bases between them. DNA for the CDR3: TGTGCCAGCAGTTTAGGGGACGGGTACGAGCAGTACTTC. Translation gives CASSLGDGYEQYF.

In DNA, the CDR3 is TGTGCCAGCAGCCGCCCGGAGCGGGAGGGCAAGAATGAGCAGTTCTTC. Translating gives CASSRPEREGKNEQFF. The J gene is TRBJ2-1, the V gene TRBV4-2; 10 bases line up with TRBD2. Germline V lookup: CDR1 LGHNA, CDR2 YNFKEQ. The ends lost 4 bases at V and 7 bases at J; junction bases unmatched: 10. CDR3 length: 16 residues.

This CDR3 is CASSLGTVGSEAFF. Here the CDR3 DNA reads TGTGCCAGCAGCTTAGGGACAGTGGGGTCTGAAGCTTTCTTT. The rearrangement joins TRBV7-3 to TRBJ1-1; the match to TRBD1 covers 7 bases. Losses at the gene ends were 2 bases for V and 6 bases for J; bases not matched to a gene: 6. Germline V gene data show CDR1 as SGHTA and CDR2 as FQGTGA. The CDR3 sequence is 14 residues long.